This TCR beta chain was sequenced for a study of OX40 agonist ivuxolimab in advanced cancers. The CDR3 extends over 12 amino acids. Germline CDR1 MNHEY, CDR2 SVGAGI. Trimming removed 4 bases from V and 0 bases from J, with 3 bases in between. Produced via immunoSEQ multiplex PCR; TCRdb's table is partial and in-frame only. The sample records about 65,000 clones, roughly nine tenths being singletons. Comment on this clone: The antigen is not known.

The study, taken as a whole, reports: CD8+ T cells (on average) carried more expanded clones than CD4+ T cells. Antigen targets of the expanded peripheral T cells went undetermined.

The sample in question was CD4+ or CD8+ T cells sorted from blood, obtained in a trial of the OX40 agonist ivuxolimab. The chain carries TRBV6-5 and TRBJ1-2; D unclear. This TCR derives from an adult with an advanced solid tumor such as melanoma, head and neck, liver or kidney cancer. CDR3 in DNA: TGTGCCAGCAGTTCGCCTAACTATGGCTACACCTTC. This encodes CASSSPNYGYTF.